This T cell receptor beta chain was recorded in a study of T cell responses to AZD1222 COVID-19 vaccine. Germline-derived CDR1 and CDR2 are MRHNA and SNTAGT. The CDR3 is 14 amino acids. V lost 5 bases to trimming and J lost 4 bases; unmatched junction nucleotides: 4. The method was immunoSEQ multiplex PCR; TCRdb's version includes in-frame clones alone and lacks a portion of them. The sample shows 160,000 or so clones, around 92% of them seen only once. The specimen was peripheral blood, collected 28 days after the second AZD1222 dose. This sequence was found in an adult who received the AZD1222 COVID-19 vaccine. V is TRBV6-4 and J is TRBJ2-3; 9 bases match TRBD1. CDR3 residues: CASSPTGGADTQYF. CDR3 nucleotide sequence: TGTGCCAGCAGTCCAACAGGGGGCGCAGATACGCAGTATTTT.